This T cell receptor (beta chain) comes out of a study of regulatory T cells in long-lasting Graves disease. Notes on the study in general: TRBV28, TRBJ1-2 and TRBJ2-5 were favored in persistent disease. Graves' patients with persistent disease showed TCR diversity lower than patients newly diagnosed.

The TCR beta library used iRepertoire HTBI primers with Arm-PCR amplification of CDR3. A single record per CDR3 protein comes from TCRdb applying MiXCR to the multiplex PCR reads. The sample lists approximately 230,000 distinct CDR3 sequences; approximately 20% were seen once. The germline CDR1 and CDR2 sequences are WSHSY and SAAADI. J gave up 3 bases and V 3 bases, and 3 bases lay outside the gene matches. The CDR3 sequence is 15 residues long. Of note for this clonotype: Antigen specificity is unknown.

Described time point: newly diagnosed GD, antithyroid drugs for less than 3 months. From RNA extracted from PBMCs, the TCR library was made. The patients were drawn from one endocrinology department in Xi'an, China. The J gene is TRBJ1-5, the V gene TRBV10-2, with 9 nucleotides matching TRBD1. This sequence originates from a female donor with Graves disease. The sequenced sample was peripheral blood mononuclear cells (PBMCs), obtained at new diagnosis, from a patient treated with antithyroid drugs. DNA for the CDR3: TGCGCCAGCAGTGAATGGGACAGGGTCAATCAGCCCCAGCATTTT. It codes for CASSEWDRVNQPQHF.